These T cell receptor beta chains were read from a single sample in a study of blood T cells in healthy people across ages. MiXCR, applied by TCRdb to the 5' RACE reads, yields one record per CDR3 protein. The data hold hundreds of thousands of distinct CDR3 sequences, with around half observed a single time. The sequenced material came from blood. These receptor sequences come from a woman between 55 and 75 years old in good health. CDR3s include the opening cysteine and the closing phenylalanine or tryptophan. The D gene is left open where the match is weak. Size tells how often a clone was seen (once, few, many) or the class of an expanded clone, and some rows leave it out.

v_call	d_call	clone_size	j_call	cdr3_aa	cdr3_nt
TRBV5-1	NA	NA	TRBJ2-1	CASSLYVTENNEQFF	TGCGCCAGCAGCTTGTACGTGACAGAAAACAATGAGCAGTTCTTC
TRBV10-3	TRBD2	NA	TRBJ2-5	CATSREVGRELYF	TGTGCCACCAGTCGGGAGGTGGGCCGTGAGCTGTACTTC
TRBV4-3	NA	NA	TRBJ1-2	CASSQVAGEIPYGYTF	TGCGCCAGCAGCCAAGTTGCGGGGGAGATACCCTATGGCTACACCTTC
TRBV7-9	NA	NA	TRBJ1-1	CASSKGFEAFF	TGTGCCAGCAGTAAAGGGTTTGAAGCTTTCTTT
TRBV25-1	NA	NA	TRBJ2-7	CASSEFRRGSPASYEQYF	TGTGCCAGCAGTGAATTTAGAAGGGGCTCCCCGGCCTCCTACGAGCAGTACTTC
TRBV12-3/TRBV12-4	NA	NA	TRBJ2-7	CASTLLRGAEQYF	TGTGCCAGCACTTTACTTCGGGGGGCCGAGCAGTACTTC
TRBV7-3	TRBD1	NA	TRBJ1-1	CASSLSGGTTEAFF	TGTGCCAGCAGCTTATCAGGGGGCACAACTGAAGCTTTCTTT
TRBV5-1	TRBD2	few	TRBJ2-5	CASSFSGSRQETQYF	TGCGCCAGCAGCTTTAGCGGGTCCCGGCAAGAGACCCAGTACTTC
TRBV29-1	TRBD1	NA	TRBJ1-1	CSGRGGNTEAFF	TGCAGCGGCAGGGGGGGCAACACTGAAGCTTTCTTT
TRBV29-1	TRBD2	NA	TRBJ2-7	CSVPGGRGGYEQYF	TGCAGCGTTCCGGGGGGGCGCGGAGGCTACGAGCAGTACTTC
TRBV6-2/TRBV6-3	TRBD1	NA	TRBJ2-7	CASRWDRGLDDEQYF	TGTGCCAGCAGATGGGACAGGGGGCTTGACGACGAGCAGTACTTC
TRBV5-6	NA	many	TRBJ1-4	CASSLDPDGSNEKLFF	TGTGCCAGCAGCTTGGACCCGGACGGAAGTAATGAAAAACTGTTTTTT
TRBV7-2	NA	NA	TRBJ2-3	CASSAWGQADTQYF	TGTGCCAGCAGCGCGTGGGGGCAGGCGGATACGCAGTATTTT
TRBV7-2	NA	NA	TRBJ1-4	CASSLSFSTNEKLFF	TGTGCCAGCAGCTTATCTTTTTCAACTAATGAAAAACTGTTTTTT
TRBV7-2	NA	many	TRBJ1-1	CASSVQSLNTEAFF	TGTGCCAGCAGCGTACAGTCGTTGAACACTGAAGCTTTCTTT
TRBV5-1	NA	few	TRBJ2-7	CASSSQGREQYF	TGCGCCAGCAGTTCGCAGGGGCGCGAGCAGTACTTC
TRBV29-1	NA	NA	TRBJ2-7	CSVEWGEQYF	TGCAGCGTTGAATGGGGTGAGCAGTACTTC
TRBV28	TRBD2	NA	TRBJ2-1	CASSRVASGYDYNEQFF	TGTGCCAGCAGTCGAGTGGCTAGCGGGTATGATTACAATGAGCAGTTCTTC
TRBV20-1	NA	NA	TRBJ2-7	CSAKPGLIYEQYF	TGCAGTGCTAAACCGGGACTCATATACGAGCAGTACTTC
TRBV27	TRBD1	few	TRBJ2-7	CASSLRDRTYEQYF	TGTGCCAGCAGTCTCCGGGACAGAACCTACGAGCAGTACTTC
TRBV12-3/TRBV12-4	NA	NA	TRBJ2-2	CASRLTSGELFF	TGTGCCAGCAGGTTGACTAGCGGGGAGCTGTTTTTT
TRBV6-2/TRBV6-3	NA	NA	TRBJ2-7	CASSRFSYNEQYF	TGTGCCAGCAGCAGGTTCTCCTACAATGAGCAGTACTTC
TRBV7-2	NA	NA	TRBJ2-7	CASSPGGSGYEQYF	TGTGCCAGCAGCCCCGGGGGATCGGGGTACGAGCAGTACTTC
TRBV20-1	TRBD2	NA	TRBJ2-3	CSATGLAGVVSTDTQYF	TGCAGTGCCACGGGACTAGCGGGAGTCGTAAGCACAGATACGCAGTATTTT
TRBV29-1	NA	NA	TRBJ2-3	CSVVWWDTQYF	TGCAGCGTTGTCTGGTGGGATACGCAGTATTTT
TRBV3-1	NA	NA	TRBJ2-5	CASSQDRSLLQETQYF	TGTGCCAGCAGCCAAGATCGCTCGCTCCTCCAAGAGACCCAGTACTTC
TRBV7-2	NA	few	TRBJ2-3	CASSPVRLGLTDTQYF	TGTGCCAGCAGCCCGGTCCGATTAGGGCTCACAGATACGCAGTATTTT
TRBV5-6	NA	NA	TRBJ2-1	CASSLTMSSYNEQFF	TGTGCCAGCAGCCTTACCATGAGCTCCTACAATGAGCAGTTCTTC
TRBV5-6	NA	NA	TRBJ2-3	CASSLVAQHLSTDTQYF	TGTGCCAGCAGCTTGGTAGCACAGCACTTGAGCACAGATACGCAGTATTTT
TRBV5-1	TRBD1	NA	TRBJ2-5	CASSFRLDRGVQGTQYF	TGCGCCAGCAGCTTTCGCCTGGACAGGGGGGTTCAAGGGACCCAGTACTTC
TRBV21-1	NA	few	TRBJ2-1	CASSTTWASVNEQFF	TGTGCCAGCAGCACCACCTGGGCTAGCGTAAATGAGCAGTTCTTC
TRBV28	NA	NA	TRBJ1-4	CASSDRIKLFF	TGTGCCAGCAGCGACAGAATAAAACTGTTTTTT
TRBV18	NA	NA	TRBJ2-7	CASSPQTETNEQYF	TGTGCCAGCTCACCGCAGACAGAAACCAATGAGCAGTACTTC
TRBV12-5	NA	NA	TRBJ2-5	CASGLFGAETQYF	TGTGCTAGTGGTTTGTTCGGTGCGGAGACCCAGTACTTC
TRBV6-5	NA	NA	TRBJ2-7	CASSYSADNSYEQYF	TGTGCCAGCAGTTACTCGGCAGACAACTCCTACGAGCAGTACTTC
TRBV5-1	TRBD2	many	TRBJ2-4	CASSLGGTSGNIQYF	TGCGCCAGCAGCTTGGGGGGGACTAGCGGAAACATTCAGTACTTC
TRBV2	TRBD1	NA	TRBJ2-6	CANRGTGRVLGANVLTF	TGTGCCAACCGGGGGACAGGGCGTGTTCTTGGGGCCAACGTCCTGACTTTC
TRBV10-3	TRBD1	few	TRBJ2-7	CAISPGTGSYEQYF	TGTGCCATCAGCCCCGGGACAGGGAGTTACGAGCAGTACTTC
TRBV6-1	NA	NA	TRBJ2-5	CASEIQIQETQYF	TGTGCCAGCGAAATCCAAATACAAGAGACCCAGTACTTT
TRBV10-3	TRBD2	few	TRBJ2-3	CAISSLGLSTDTQYF	TGTGCCATCAGTTCCTTGGGACTAAGCACAGATACGCAGTATTTT
TRBV4-3	NA	NA	TRBJ2-1	CASSQDWGAVGRPYYNEQFF	TGCGCCAGCAGCCAAGATTGGGGGGCGGTCGGGAGGCCCTACTACAATGAGCAGTTCTTC
TRBV12-3/TRBV12-4	NA	NA	TRBJ2-1	CASSFLGYEQFF	TGTGCCAGCAGTTTCCTGGGGTATGAGCAGTTCTTC
TRBV20-1	TRBD1	NA	TRBJ1-2	CSAFDRATGYTF	TGCAGTGCTTTCGACAGGGCTACCGGCTACACCTTC
TRBV12-3/TRBV12-4	NA	NA	TRBJ1-2	CASSLLRQGLNGYTF	TGTGCCAGCAGTTTACTGCGCCAGGGGCTAAACGGCTACACCTTC
TRBV4-3	TRBD1	NA	TRBJ1-4	CASSQSQGADEKLFF	TGCGCCAGCAGCCAATCACAGGGGGCGGATGAAAAACTGTTTTTT
TRBV28	TRBD2	NA	TRBJ2-7	CASSPGTSNYEQYF	TGTGCCAGCAGTCCCGGGACTAGCAACTACGAGCAGTACTTC
TRBV12-3/TRBV12-4	NA	few	TRBJ2-1	CASSLGQAGHNEQFF	TGTGCCAGCAGTTTAGGGCAGGCGGGCCACAATGAGCAGTTCTTC
TRBV2	TRBD1	few	TRBJ2-5	CASSDGQERETQYF	TGTGCCAGCAGTGACGGACAGGAGCGGGAGACCCAGTACTTC
TRBV20-1	TRBD1	NA	TRBJ1-2	CSAPGGDYGYTF	TGCAGTGCTCCAGGGGGCGACTATGGCTACACCTTC
TRBV12-3/TRBV12-4	TRBD1	few	TRBJ2-5	CASSFQTTGGGETQYF	TGTGCCAGCAGTTTCCAAACGACAGGGGGTGGGGAGACCCAGTACTTC
TRBV5-1	TRBD2	NA	TRBJ2-1	CASSSGTSGPWLEQFF	TGCGCCAGCAGCTCCGGGACTAGCGGGCCATGGCTTGAGCAGTTCTTC
TRBV25-1	NA	few	TRBJ2-7	CASSEHPFRGGESSYEQYF	TGTGCCAGCAGTGAACACCCGTTCCGAGGGGGAGAGAGCTCCTACGAGCAGTACTTC
TRBV20-1	NA	few	TRBJ1-2	CSARIDYGYTF	TGCAGTGCTAGAATTGACTATGGCTACACCTTC
TRBV20-1	NA	few	TRBJ1-1	CSEPGRDTEAFF	TGCAGCGAACCAGGGAGGGACACTGAAGCTTTCTTT
TRBV2	NA	few	TRBJ2-7	CASRAAPSSSYEQYF	TGTGCCAGCAGAGCAGCCCCCAGCAGCTCTTACGAGCAGTACTTC
TRBV5-1	TRBD2	NA	TRBJ2-5	CASGGTSGQETQYF	TGCGCCAGCGGAGGAACTAGCGGCCAAGAGACCCAGTACTTC
TRBV27	NA	NA	TRBJ2-1	CASSRLDPYNEQFF	TGTGCCAGTTCAAGACTAGACCCCTACAATGAGCAGTTCTTC
TRBV4-3	NA	many	TRBJ2-4	CASSQGQEGAKNIQYF	TGCGCCAGCAGCCAAGGGCAGGAGGGGGCCAAAAACATTCAGTACTTC
TRBV10-3	NA	few	TRBJ2-5	CAISNQETQYF	TGTGCCATCAGCAACCAAGAGACCCAGTACTTC